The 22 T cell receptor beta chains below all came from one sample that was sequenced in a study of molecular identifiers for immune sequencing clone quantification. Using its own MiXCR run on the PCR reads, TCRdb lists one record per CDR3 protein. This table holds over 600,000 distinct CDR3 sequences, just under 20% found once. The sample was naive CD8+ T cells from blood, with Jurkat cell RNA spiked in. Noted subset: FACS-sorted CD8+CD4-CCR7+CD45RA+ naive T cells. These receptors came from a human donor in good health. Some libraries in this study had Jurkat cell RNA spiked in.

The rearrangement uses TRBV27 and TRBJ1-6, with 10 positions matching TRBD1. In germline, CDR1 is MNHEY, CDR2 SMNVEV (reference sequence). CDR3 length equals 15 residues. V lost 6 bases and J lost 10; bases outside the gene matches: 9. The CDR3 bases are TGTGCCAGCAGATTCGGACAGGGGGATCGGTCACCCCTCCACTTT. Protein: CASRFGQGDRSPLHF.

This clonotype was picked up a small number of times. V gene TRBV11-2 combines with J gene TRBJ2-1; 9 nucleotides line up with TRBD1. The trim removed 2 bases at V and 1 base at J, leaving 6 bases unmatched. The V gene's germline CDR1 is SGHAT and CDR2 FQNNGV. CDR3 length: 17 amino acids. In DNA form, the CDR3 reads TGTGCCAGCAGCTTATCCCGGGACAGGGAGTCCTACAATGAGCAGTTCTTC. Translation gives CASSLSRDRESYNEQFF. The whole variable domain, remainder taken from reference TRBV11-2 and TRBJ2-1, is EAGVAQSPRYKIIEKRQSVAFWCNPISGHATLYWYQQILGQGPKLLIQFQNNGVVDDSQLPKDRFSAERLKGVDSTLKIQPAKLEDSAVYLCASSLSRDRESYNEQFFGPGTRLTVL.

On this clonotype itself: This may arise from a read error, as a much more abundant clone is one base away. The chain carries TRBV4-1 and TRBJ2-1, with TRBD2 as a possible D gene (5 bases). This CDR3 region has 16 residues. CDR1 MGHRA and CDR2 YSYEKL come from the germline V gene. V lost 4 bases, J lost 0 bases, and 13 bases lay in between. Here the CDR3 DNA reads TGCGCCAGCAGCCGAGTGCCCGGGGACTCCTACAATGAGCAGTTCTTC. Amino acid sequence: CASSRVPGDSYNEQFF.

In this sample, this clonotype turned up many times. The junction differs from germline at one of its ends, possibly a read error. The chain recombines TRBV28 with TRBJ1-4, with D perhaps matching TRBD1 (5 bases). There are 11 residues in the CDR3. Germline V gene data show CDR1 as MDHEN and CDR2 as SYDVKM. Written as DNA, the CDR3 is TGTGCCAGCAGTTTCATGGGGCAACAGTCTTTT. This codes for CASSFMGQQSF. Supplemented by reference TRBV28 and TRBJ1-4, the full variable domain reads DVKVTQSSRYLVKRTGEKVFLECVQDMDHENMFWYRQDPGLGLRLIYFSYDVKMKEKGDIPEGYSVSREKKERFSLILESASTNQTSMYLCASSFMGQQSFGSGTQLSVL.

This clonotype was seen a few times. CDR3 protein: CSARVPTVSFGYTF. CDR3 sequence (DNA): TGCAGTGCTAGAGTACCGACAGTCTCCTTTGGCTACACCTTC. V is TRBV20-1 and J is TRBJ1-2; TRBD1 is a possible D gene (5 bases). The CDR3 sequence is 14 residues long. Germline V gives CDR1 DFQATT, CDR2 SNEGSKA (reference sequence). V was pared by 1 base and J by 7 bases, with 16 bases between.

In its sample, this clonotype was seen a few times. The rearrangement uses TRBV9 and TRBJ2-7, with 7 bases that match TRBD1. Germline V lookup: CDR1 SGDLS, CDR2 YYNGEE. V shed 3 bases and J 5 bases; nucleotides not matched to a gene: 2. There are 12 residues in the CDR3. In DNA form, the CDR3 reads TGTGCCAGCAGCGGAGGGGGCCACGAGCAGTACTTC. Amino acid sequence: CASSGGGHEQYF.

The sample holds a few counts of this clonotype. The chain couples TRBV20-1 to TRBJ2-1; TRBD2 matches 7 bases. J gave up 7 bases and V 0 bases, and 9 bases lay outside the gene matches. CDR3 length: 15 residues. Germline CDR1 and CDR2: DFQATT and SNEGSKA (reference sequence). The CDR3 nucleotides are TGCAGTGCTAGAGATGGGGGGGTAGTTTATAATGAGCAGTTCTTC. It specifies CSARDGGVVYNEQFF.

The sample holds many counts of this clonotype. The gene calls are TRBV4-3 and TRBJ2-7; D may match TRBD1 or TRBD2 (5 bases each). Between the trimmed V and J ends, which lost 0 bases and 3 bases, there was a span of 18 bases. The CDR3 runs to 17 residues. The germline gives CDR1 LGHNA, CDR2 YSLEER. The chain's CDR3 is CASSQDRPGPGHYEQYF. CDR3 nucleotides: TGCGCCAGCAGCCAAGATCGGCCGGGACCTGGTCACTACGAGCAGTACTTC.

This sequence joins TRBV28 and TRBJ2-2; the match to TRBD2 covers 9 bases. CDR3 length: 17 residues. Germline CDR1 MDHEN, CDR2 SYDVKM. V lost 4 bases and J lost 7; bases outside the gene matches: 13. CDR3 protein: CASSWDFGGRAGGELFF. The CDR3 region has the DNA TGTGCCAGCAGTTGGGATTTCGGCGGGAGGGCCGGCGGGGAGCTGTTTTTT.

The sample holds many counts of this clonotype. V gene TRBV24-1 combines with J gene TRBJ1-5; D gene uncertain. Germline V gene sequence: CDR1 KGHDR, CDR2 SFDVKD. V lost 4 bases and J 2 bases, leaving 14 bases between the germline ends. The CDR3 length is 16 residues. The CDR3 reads CATSDDHPRRNQPQHF. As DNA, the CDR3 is TGTGCCACCAGTGACGATCACCCGAGGCGCAATCAGCCCCAGCATTTT.

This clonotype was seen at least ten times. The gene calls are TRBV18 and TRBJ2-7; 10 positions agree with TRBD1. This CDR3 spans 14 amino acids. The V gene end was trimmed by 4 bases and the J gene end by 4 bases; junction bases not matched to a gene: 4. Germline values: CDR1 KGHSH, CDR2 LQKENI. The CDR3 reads CASSRDRGGYEQYF. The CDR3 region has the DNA TGTGCCAGCTCACGGGACAGGGGTGGATACGAGCAGTACTTC.

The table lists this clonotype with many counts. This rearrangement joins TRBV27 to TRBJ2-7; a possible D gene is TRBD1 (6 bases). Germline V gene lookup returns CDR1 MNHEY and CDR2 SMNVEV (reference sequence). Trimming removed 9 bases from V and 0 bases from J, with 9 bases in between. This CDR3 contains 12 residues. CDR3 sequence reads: CASGQPSYEQYF. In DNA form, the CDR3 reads TGTGCCAGTGGACAGCCCTCCTACGAGCAGTACTTC.

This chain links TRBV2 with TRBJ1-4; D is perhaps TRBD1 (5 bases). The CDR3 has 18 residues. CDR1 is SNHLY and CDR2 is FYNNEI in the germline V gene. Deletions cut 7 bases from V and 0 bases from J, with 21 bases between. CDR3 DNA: TGTGCCAGCACGTTCGGGGGTAGGGGCTTTTCAACTAATGAAAAACTGTTTTTT. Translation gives CASTFGGRGFSTNEKLFF.

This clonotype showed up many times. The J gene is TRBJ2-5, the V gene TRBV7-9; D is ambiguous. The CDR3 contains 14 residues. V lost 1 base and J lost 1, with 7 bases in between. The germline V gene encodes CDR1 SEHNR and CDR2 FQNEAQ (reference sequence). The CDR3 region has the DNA TGTGCCAGCAGCTTAGTACAAACCCAAGAGACCCAGTACTTC. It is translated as CASSLVQTQETQYF.

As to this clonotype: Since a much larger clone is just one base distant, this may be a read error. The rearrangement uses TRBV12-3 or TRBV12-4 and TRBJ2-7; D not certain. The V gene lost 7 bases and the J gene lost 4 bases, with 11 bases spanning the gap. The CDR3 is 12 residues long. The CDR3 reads CASTPDGYEQYF. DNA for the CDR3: TGTGCCAGCACTCCCGACGGGTACGAGCAGTACTTC.

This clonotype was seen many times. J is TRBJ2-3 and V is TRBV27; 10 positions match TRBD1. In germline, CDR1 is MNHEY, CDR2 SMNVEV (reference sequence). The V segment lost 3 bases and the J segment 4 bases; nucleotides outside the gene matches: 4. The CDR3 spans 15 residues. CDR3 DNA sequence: TGTGCCAGCAGTTTCGGACAGGGGGGAGCAGATACGCAGTATTTT. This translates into CASSFGQGGADTQYF.

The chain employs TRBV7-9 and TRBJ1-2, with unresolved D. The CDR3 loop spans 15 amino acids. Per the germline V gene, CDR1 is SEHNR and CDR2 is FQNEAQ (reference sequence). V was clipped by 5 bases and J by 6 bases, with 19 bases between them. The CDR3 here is CASSPSSVRSHGYTF. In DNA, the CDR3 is TGTGCCAGCAGCCCATCGTCGGTTCGGTCTCATGGCTACACCTTC.

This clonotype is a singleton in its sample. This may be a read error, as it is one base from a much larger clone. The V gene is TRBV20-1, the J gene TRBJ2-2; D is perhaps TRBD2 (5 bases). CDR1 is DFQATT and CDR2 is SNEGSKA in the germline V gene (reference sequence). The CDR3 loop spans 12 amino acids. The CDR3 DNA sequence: TGCAGTGCTAGGCCCCGCACCGGGGAGCCGTTTTTT. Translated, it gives CSARPRTGEPFF.

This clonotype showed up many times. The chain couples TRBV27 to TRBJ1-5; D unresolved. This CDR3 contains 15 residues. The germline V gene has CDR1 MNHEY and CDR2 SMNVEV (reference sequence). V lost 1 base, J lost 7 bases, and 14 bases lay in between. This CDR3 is CASSLYDGGRQPQHF. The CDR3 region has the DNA TGTGCCAGCAGTTTATACGACGGCGGGAGGCAGCCCCAGCATTTT.

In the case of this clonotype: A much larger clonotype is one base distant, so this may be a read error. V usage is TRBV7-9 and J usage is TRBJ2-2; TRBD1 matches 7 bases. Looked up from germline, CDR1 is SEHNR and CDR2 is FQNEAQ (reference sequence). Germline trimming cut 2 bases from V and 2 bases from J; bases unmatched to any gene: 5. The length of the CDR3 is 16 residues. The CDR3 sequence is CASSLIRDSNTGELFF. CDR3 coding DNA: TGTGCCAGCAGCTTAATTAGGGACAGCAACACCGGGGAGCTGTTTTTT.

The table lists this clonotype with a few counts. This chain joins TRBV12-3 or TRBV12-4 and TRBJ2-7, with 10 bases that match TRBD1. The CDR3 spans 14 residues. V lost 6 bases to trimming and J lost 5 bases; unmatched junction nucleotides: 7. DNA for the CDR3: TGTGCCAGCAGGCCCGGGACAGGGGTCCACGAGCAGTACTTC. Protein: CASRPGTGVHEQYF.

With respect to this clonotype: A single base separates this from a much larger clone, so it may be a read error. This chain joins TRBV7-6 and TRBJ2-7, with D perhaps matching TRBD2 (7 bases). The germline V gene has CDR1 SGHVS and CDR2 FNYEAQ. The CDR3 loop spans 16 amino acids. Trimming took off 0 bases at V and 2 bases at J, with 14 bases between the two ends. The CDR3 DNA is TGTGCCAGCAGCTTAGCCTCGCGGGGGCCCACCTACGAGCAGTACTTC. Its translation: CASSLASRGPTYEQYF. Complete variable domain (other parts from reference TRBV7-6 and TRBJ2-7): GAGVSQSPRYKVTKRGQDVALRCDPISGHVSLYWYRQALGQGPEFLTYFNYEAQQDKSGLPNDRFSAERPEGSISTLTIQRTEQRDSAMYRCASSLASRGPTYEQYFGPGTRLTVT.